This T cell receptor beta chain was observed in a study of T-cell memory formation after mild COVID-19 (dated by TCRdb to the early 2020s). About the investigation overall: TCR sequence clusters from the two donors were found to be largely donor specific. The cohort comprised two young, previously healthy adult volunteers, one female and one male. T-cell clones expanding and contracting after mild COVID-19 in two donors were tracked by longitudinal TCRalpha and TCRbeta repertoire sequencing. Overall results and qualifications from the work: The study covered only two mild cases, and larger cohorts including severe cases with pre-infection samples were considered necessary. Clones that contracted from day 15 to 85 showed balanced CD4/CD8 phenotypes, whereas a second wave of clones that expanded from day 15 to 37 leaned towards CD4+. Some responding clones were detected in pre-infection memory, which suggested that pre-existing cross-reactive memory T cells had joined the SARS-CoV-2 response. The second-wave clones that peaked on day 37 were not confirmed to be SARS-CoV-2 specific. Contracting CD4+ clones appeared mostly in the CM and EM memory subsets, whereas CD8+ clones were enriched in EMRA.

Reads for this sample came from an Illumina NovaSeq 6000. Using 5'RACE with constant-segment primers, TCRalpha and TCRbeta cDNA libraries were constructed, with sample barcodes and unique molecular identifiers added in the process. Trizol reagent was used to extract RNA from every sample. Libraries were amplified in two PCR steps, with a second sample barcode and Illumina TruSeq adapters added in the second step. The libraries were sequenced on an Illumina NovaSeq using 2 x 150 bp paired-end reads. On the authors' methods: With migec v1.2.7, reads were demultiplexed and then collapsed into UMI-guided consensus sequences. Using mixcr v2.1.11, UMI consensuses were aligned to TRA and TRB V and J templates and then assembled into clonotypes. Expanded or contracted clonotypes were those called significant by both edgeR and NoisET, with noise models trained on biological replicates. For edgeR calls, the cutoffs were a false discovery rate-adjusted p below 0.01 and a log2 fold-change threshold of 1. PCA with hierarchical clustering of max-normalized trajectories of the 1000 most abundant clonotypes was used as exploratory dynamics analysis. The CD4 or CD8 phenotype of responding clones was assigned using the separately sequenced CD4+ and CD8+ repertoires. TCRdb handled the public reads itself, with Q25 trimming in fastp and clone calling in MiXCR, and kept productive beta chains. Duplicate CDR3 protein sequences are folded into a single record with the most common DNA and genes. None of the V and J calls come from the authors' own analysis; TCRdb made them. Present in this sample are about 57,000 distinct CDR3 sequences, 12% of which were seen just once. The biggest ten clones account for about 25% of the sample.

This clonotype was picked up a small number of times. The target of this receptor is not known. No base-level quality is on record; no much larger clone is a single base apart. Ficoll-Paque density gradient centrifugation was the method used to isolate PBMCs. The CDR3 numbers 15 residues from cysteine through phenylalanine. Only the CDR3 DNA stays, 45 bases, in frame from base 1. V drops 5 bases and J drops 7 bases, leaving 17 bases in between. The TCR originated in a man aged 18 to 35 who had mild COVID-19 (a few samples of this study predate the infection). The sample titles of this study are shuffled in the database, so cell type and time point are left out; the donor was told from shared clones. The sequenced sample was PBMCs or a T cell subset sorted from them (not recorded which). The sequence joins TRBV12-3 or TRBV12-4 to TRBJ2-2; the D assignment is uncertain and may be TRBD1 or TRBD2, with 5 bases supporting each. The nucleotide sequence is given as TGTGCCAGCAGTCTATTCCGGGGACCCCTCGGGGAGCTGTTTTTT. Translated, it reads CASSLFRGPLGELFF.